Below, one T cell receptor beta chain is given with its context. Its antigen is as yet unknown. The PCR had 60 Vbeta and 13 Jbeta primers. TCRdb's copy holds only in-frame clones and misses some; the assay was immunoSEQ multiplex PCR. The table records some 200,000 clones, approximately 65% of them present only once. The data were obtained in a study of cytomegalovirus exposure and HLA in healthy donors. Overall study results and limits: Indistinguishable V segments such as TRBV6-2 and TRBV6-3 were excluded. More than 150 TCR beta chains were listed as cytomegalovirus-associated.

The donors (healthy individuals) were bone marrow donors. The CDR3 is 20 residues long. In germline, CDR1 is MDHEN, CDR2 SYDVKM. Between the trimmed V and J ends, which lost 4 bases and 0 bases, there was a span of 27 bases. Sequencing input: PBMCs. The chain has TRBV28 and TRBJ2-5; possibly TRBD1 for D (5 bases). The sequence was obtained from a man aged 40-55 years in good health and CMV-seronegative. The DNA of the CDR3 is TGTGCCAGCAGTTCAATACTCCATATACAGGTGGGGCGGTACCAAGAGACCCAGTACTTC. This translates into CASSSILHIQVGRYQETQYF.